A selection of T cell receptor beta chains follows, all from one sample in a study of OX40 agonist ivuxolimab in advanced cancers. Profiling relied on immunoSEQ multiplex PCR, and the TCRdb table lists in-frame clones only, not all of them. The table lists roughly 22,000 clones, about 90% of them singletons. The input for sequencing was CD4+ or CD8+ T cells sorted from blood, taken in a trial of the OX40 agonist ivuxolimab. These receptors came from an adult with an advanced solid tumor such as melanoma, head and neck, liver or kidney cancer. Both conserved end residues are part of each CDR3. A D gene is named only where the DNA matches it firmly. Where a row states a size, it is once, few, many or the class of an expanded clone; other rows omit it.

d_call j_call clone_size v_call cdr3_nt cdr3_aa
TRBD1 TRBJ2-2 . TRBV7-7 TGTGCTAGCGCAGGGGGCTCCGGGGAGCTGTTTTTT CASAGGSGELFF
. TRBJ2-7 . TRBV9 TGTGCCAGCAGCGTATATGATAGCTCCTACGAGCAGTACTTC CASSVYDSSYEQYF
. TRBJ2-5 . TRBV11-1 TGTGCCAGCAGCTTAATTGCGCGGGGCGGAGAGACCCAGTACTTC CASSLIARGGETQYF
TRBD1 TRBJ2-7 few TRBV27 TGTGCCAGCAGTGAGCGACAGGGGGCGGACGAGCAGTACTTC CASSERQGADEQYF
TRBD1 TRBJ2-7 . TRBV19 TGTGCCAGTAGTTGGGACAGCTTGACCTACGAGCAGTACTTC CASSWDSLTYEQYF
TRBD2 TRBJ2-1 . TRBV29-1 TGCAGCGTTGAAGACCCGCAGACTAGCGGTTACAATGAGCAGTTCTTC CSVEDPQTSGYNEQFF
. TRBJ1-2 . TRBV7-9 TGTGCCAGCGCCCTCAACTATGGCTACACCTTC CASALNYGYTF
. TRBJ2-7 . TRBV27 TGTGCCAGCAGTCTATCCCCATGGGGGTCCTACGAGCAGTACTTC CASSLSPWGSYEQYF
. TRBJ2-7 . TRBV11-3 TGTGCCAGCAGCCGTAGCTCCTACGAGCAGTACTTC CASSRSSYEQYF
. TRBJ2-7 . TRBV7-2 TGTGCCAGCAGCCTACGGGGAGACAAGTACTTC CASSLRGDKYF
. TRBJ2-3 . TRBV7-9 TGTGCCAGCAGCGCCCAAGGGGGGCAGCCCACAGATACGCAGTATTTT CASSAQGGQPTDTQYF
. TRBJ2-1 . TRBV14 TGTGCCAGCAGCCAAGATGGGGTCGGGGTACGTGAGCAGTTCTTC CASSQDGVGVREQFF